These 26 T cell receptor beta chains originate from one sample sequenced in a study of blood T cell repertoires in COVID-19. Clones were read by immunoSEQ multiplex PCR, and TCRdb kept only the in-frame ones, dropping some. This table has roughly 80,000 clones, about 84% appearing once. Sequencing input: peripheral blood. The receptors were gathered from a woman in her 70s with acute or convalescent COVID-19.

CDR3 loop: CASSPGQGPYGYTF. For the CDR3, the DNA is TGTGCCAGCAGTCCCGGACAGGGGCCCTATGGCTACACCTTC. This sequence joins TRBV28 and TRBJ1-2; 9 bases are a match to TRBD1. The V and J ends lost 5 bases and 4 bases, in that order; junction bases with no gene match: 5. This CDR3 region has 14 residues. Germline lookup yields CDR1 MDHEN and CDR2 SYDVKM.

The CDR3 is CASTQRTGDYNEQFF. The CDR3 DNA reads TGTGCCAGCACCCAGCGGACAGGGGATTACAATGAGCAGTTCTTC. V is TRBV6-5 and J is TRBJ2-1; 9 bases agree with TRBD1. The V gene's germline CDR1 is MNHEY and CDR2 SVGAGI. The junction had 8 bases not matched to a gene; V was cut back by 7 bases and J by 4 bases. The CDR3 sequence is 15 residues long.

The V and J genes are TRBV27 and TRBJ1-1; D possibly corresponds to TRBD1 (5 bases). V was pared by 5 bases and J by 7 bases, with 14 bases between. Germline lookup yields CDR1 MNHEY and CDR2 SMNVEV (reference sequence). The CDR3 has 13 residues. CDR3 in amino acids: CASSASGRGEAFF. The CDR3 region has the DNA TGTGCCAGCAGTGCCTCAGGGAGGGGTGAAGCTTTCTTT.

Here the CDR3 reads CASGAGPNQPQHF. The CDR3 bases are TGTGCCAGCGGAGCAGGGCCCAATCAGCCCCAGCATTTT. The V call is TRBV21-1, the J call TRBJ1-5; TRBD1, the D gene given by the table, was not confirmed from the DNA. TRBV21-1 is noted as a pseudogene. This CDR3 has 13 residues.

The chain employs TRBV11-2 and TRBJ2-1; the D gene is possibly TRBD2 (5 bases). Trimming removed 5 bases at V and 0 bases at J, with 14 bases between. The CDR3 length is 16 residues. Germline V lookup: CDR1 SGHAT, CDR2 FQNNGV. CDR3 in amino acids: CASSNEGSLSYNEQFF. CDR3 nucleotide sequence: TGTGCCAGCAGCAACGAGGGCAGCCTCTCCTACAATGAGCAGTTCTTC.

This clone showed up just a few times. The chain couples TRBV27 to TRBJ2-1, with 8 bases identical to TRBD2. CDR3 size: 15 residues. Germline V gene lookup returns CDR1 MNHEY and CDR2 SMNVEV (reference sequence). V was clipped by 0 bases and J by 3 bases; unmatched bases: 1. This chain's CDR3 is CASSLSGLGYNEQFF. The CDR3 DNA follows: TGTGCCAGCAGTTTATCGGGACTAGGCTACAATGAGCAGTTCTTC.

This clone was counted a single time. This chain uses TRBV11-3 with TRBJ2-1, with unresolved D. This CDR3 is 12 amino acids long. V lost 5 bases and J 15 bases, leaving 17 bases between the germline ends. Looked up from germline, CDR1 is SGHNT and CDR2 is YENEEA. CDR3 nucleotides: TGTGCCAGCAGCCCCGAGGTAGGCAAAGGGTTCTTC. It codes for CASSPEVGKGFF.

The rearrangement links TRBV2 to TRBJ1-5; 7 bases are a match to TRBD1. The CDR3 is 15 amino acids. The germline gives CDR1 SNHLY, CDR2 FYNNEI. Trimming cost V 6 bases and J 5 bases; bases outside gene matches: 10. The CDR3 reads CASRREQGDHQPQHF. CDR3 nucleotide sequence: TGTGCCAGCAGGAGGGAGCAGGGGGACCATCAGCCCCAGCATTTT.

V gene TRBV7-2 combines with J gene TRBJ2-2, with 14 bases that match TRBD2. Germline V CDR1 and CDR2: SGHTA, FQGNSA. The ends lost 5 bases at V and 5 bases at J; junction bases unmatched: 7. The CDR3 is made up of 17 amino acids. CDR3 protein: CASSLGTSGSGTGELFF. Written as DNA, the CDR3 is TGTGCCAGCAGCCTAGGGACTAGCGGGAGCGGTACCGGGGAGCTGTTTTTT.

The V call is TRBV28, the J call TRBJ2-7; 7 nucleotides align to TRBD1. This CDR3 spans 17 amino acids. J lost 5 bases, V lost 3 bases, and 16 bases had no gene match. Germline CDR1 is MDHEN and CDR2 is SYDVKM. DNA for the CDR3: TGTGCCAGCAGTTTGACAGGGATGGGACACGTTTCGGACGAGCAGTACGTC. Amino acids: CASSLTGMGHVSDEQYV.

The V gene is TRBV3-1 (or the pseudogene TRBV3-2), the J gene TRBJ2-4, with 10 bases matching TRBD1. This CDR3 comprises 15 residues. Unmatched junction bases numbered 5, after V lost 5 bases and J lost 4 bases. Germline V CDR1 and CDR2: LGHDT, YNNKEL (reference sequence). The CDR3 loop reads CASSFRTGGKNIQYF. The CDR3 region has the DNA TGTGCCAGCAGCTTTAGGACAGGGGGAAAAAACATTCAGTACTTC.

V usage is TRBV3-1 (or the pseudogene TRBV3-2) and J usage is TRBJ2-1; 9 positions match TRBD2. Germline V gives CDR1 LGHDT, CDR2 YNNKEL (reference sequence). V shed 0 bases and J 6 bases; nucleotides not matched to a gene: 9. CDR3 length: 17 amino acids. The CDR3 sequence: CASSQDPPAGGRNEQFF. CDR3 DNA sequence: TGTGCCAGCAGCCAAGACCCTCCAGCGGGGGGTCGCAATGAGCAGTTCTTC.

The V gene is TRBV21-1, the J gene TRBJ2-7; TRBD1, as called in the table, went unchecked against the DNA. TRBV21-1 is a documented pseudogene. The CDR3 extends over 17 amino acids. This CDR3 is CASSKGEGTGVTYEQYV. The CDR3 DNA reads TGTGCCAGCAGCAAAGGGGAAGGGACAGGAGTTACCTACGAGCAGTACGTC.

The rearrangement links TRBV28 to TRBJ2-7, with 10 bases matching TRBD1. The germline CDR1 and CDR2 sequences are MDHEN and SYDVKM. The trim removed 2 bases at V and 2 bases at J, leaving 3 bases unmatched. The CDR3 loop spans 15 amino acids. The CDR3 reads CASSLSGQGAYEQYV. The CDR3 DNA is TGTGCCAGCAGTTTAAGCGGACAGGGGGCCTACGAGCAGTACGTC.

The rearrangement uses TRBV9 and TRBJ2-1; 11 nucleotides line up with TRBD2. The CDR3 has 17 amino acids. Trimming at V came to 1 base and at J to 10 bases, leaving 13 bases not matched to a gene. CDR1 is SGDLS and CDR2 is YYNGEE in the germline V gene. The CDR3 region is CASSVSPTSGGSGEQFF. In DNA form, the CDR3 reads TGTGCCAGCAGCGTATCGCCCACTAGCGGGGGTTCGGGCGAGCAGTTCTTC. The whole variable domain, filled in from reference TRBV9 and TRBJ2-1, reads DSGVTQTPKHLITATGQRVTLRCSPRSGDLSVYWYQQSLDQGLQFLIQYYNGEERAKGNILERFSAQQFPDLHSELNLSSLELGDSALYFCASSVSPTSGGSGEQFFGPGTRLTVL.

The rearrangement links TRBV5-1 to TRBJ1-1; D not certain. The CDR3 has 13 amino acids. The ends were cut back, 0 bases at V and 6 bases at J, with 9 bases in the middle. Germline V gene data show CDR1 as SGHRS and CDR2 as YFSETQ. For the CDR3, the DNA is TGCGCCAGCAGCTTGGGCGGGGTTTCTGAAGCTTTCTTT. Its translation: CASSLGGVSEAFF.

This chain uses TRBV6-2 or TRBV6-3 with TRBJ1-1, with TRBD1 as a possible D gene (5 bases). V was cut by 2 bases and J by 1 base, with 17 bases left in between. Germline-derived CDR1 and CDR2 are MNHEY and SVGEGT. This CDR3 is 17 amino acids long. In DNA, the CDR3 is TGTGCCAGCAGTTACCTCGCAGGGTCCATAACGAACACTGAAGCTTTCTTT. The encoded protein is CASSYLAGSITNTEAFF.

V and J are TRBV19 and TRBJ1-1; 8 bases are a match to TRBD1. The CDR3 runs 14 residues. CDR1 is LNHDA, CDR2 SQIVND, per germline (reference sequence). V lost 7 bases and J lost 0; bases outside the gene matches: 4. This CDR3 is CASNPDRVNTEAFF. In DNA form, the CDR3 reads TGTGCCAGTAACCCGGACAGGGTGAACACTGAAGCTTTCTTT.

This chain links TRBV12-5 with TRBJ2-7; D might be TRBD2 (6 bases). The V gene lost 2 bases and the J gene lost 2 bases, with 16 bases spanning the gap. The CDR3 runs to 16 residues. Germline CDR1 reads LGHNT; CDR2 reads FRNRAP. The CDR3 DNA reads TGTGCTAGTGGTTTGTACGGGCCTAGCGAAACCTACGAGCAGTACGTC. Translating it yields CASGLYGPSETYEQYV.

The chain employs TRBV25-1 and TRBJ1-1, with TRBD1 identical over 8 bases. The CDR3 is 14 amino acids. Trimming removed 5 bases from V and 2 bases from J; junction bases left unmatched: 4. Germline values: CDR1 MGHDK, CDR2 SYGVNS. The CDR3 loop is CASSPQGDNTEAFF. As DNA, the CDR3 is TGTGCCAGCAGTCCACAGGGGGACAACACTGAAGCTTTCTTT.

The chain carries TRBV18 and TRBJ2-5; D not resolved. CDR3 length: 16 amino acids. Trimming left V 0 bases short and J 5 bases short, with 16 bases between. Per germline, CDR1 KGHSH and CDR2 LQKENI. The CDR3 nucleotides read TGTGCCAGCTCACCACCTTCAAGCCGCGGTGTCGAGACCCAGTACTTC. Translation gives CASSPPSSRGVETQYF. Filled out from reference TRBV18 and TRBJ2-5, the complete variable domain reads NAGVMQNPRHLVRRRGQEARLRCSPMKGHSHVYWYRQLPEEGLKFMVYLQKENIIDESGMPKERFSAEFPKEGPSILRIQQVVRGDSAAYFCASSPPSSRGVETQYFGPGTRLLVL.

The chain uses TRBV15 and TRBJ2-3; no reliable D call. Per the germline V gene, CDR1 is LNHNV and CDR2 is YYDKDF (reference sequence). The CDR3 spans 13 residues. Trimming removed 4 bases from V and 6 bases from J, with 11 bases in between. CDR3 loop: CATSTLVRDTQYF. The CDR3 nucleotides read TGTGCCACCAGCACCTTAGTCAGGGATACGCAGTATTTT. Using reference TRBV15 and TRBJ2-3 for the parts outside the CDR3, the full variable domain is DAMVIQNPRYQVTQFGKPVTLSCSQTLNHNVMYWYQQKSSQAPKLLFHYYDKDFNNEADTPDNFQSRRPNTSFCFLDIRSPGLGDTAMYLCATSTLVRDTQYFGPGTRLTVL.

This clone was picked up one time. This chain joins TRBV2 and TRBJ2-6; weak D call: TRBD1 (5 bases). Germline V gene sequence: CDR1 SNHLY, CDR2 FYNNEI. V lost 4 bases to trimming and J lost 4 bases, with 11 bases between them. CDR3 size: 15 residues. This CDR3 is CASSGGRGGANVLTF. The DNA of the CDR3 is TGTGCCAGCAGTGGGGGAAGGGGAGGGGCCAACGTCCTGACTTTC.

V gene TRBV6-1 combines with J gene TRBJ1-2; 7 bases agree with TRBD1. The V and J ends lost 3 bases and 2 bases, in that order; junction bases with no gene match: 6. From germline, CDR1 is MNHNS and CDR2 SASEGT. The CDR3 totals 15 residues. In nucleotides, the CDR3 is TGTGCCAGCAGTGAGGTAGGGACAGCAAACTATGGCTACACCTTC. This translates into CASSEVGTANYGYTF.

The chain is built from TRBV12-5 and TRBJ1-2; no reliable D call. This CDR3 is 14 amino acids long. V gave up 0 bases and J gave up 2 bases, with 7 bases separating them. Germline CDR1 is LGHNT and CDR2 is FRNRAP. CDR3: CASGLVNTNYGYTF. CDR3 DNA: TGTGCTAGTGGTTTGGTAAACACGAACTATGGCTACACCTTC.

J is TRBJ2-3 and V is TRBV7-6, with 8 bases that match TRBD2. Germline V gene lookup returns CDR1 SGHVS and CDR2 FNYEAQ. The CDR3 contains 15 residues. With V trimmed by 2 bases and J by 1 base, 2 bases remained unmatched. This CDR3 is CASSLNGGGTDTQYF. The CDR3 coding sequence is TGTGCCAGCAGCTTAAACGGGGGGGGCACAGATACGCAGTATTTT.